This TCR beta chain was identified in a study of tumor-infiltrating lymphocytes in primary liver carcinoma. Overall study context: Samples had roughly 3.65 to 7.5 million productive TCRbeta reads, comparable between tissue types. General study results and limits: Tumor-adjacent and tumor-blood pairs shared less of their repertoires than tumor region pairs shared.

In regard to this clonotype: Its antigen is as yet unknown.

Scientists recovered RNA and DNA together from roughly 20-30 mg of unsorted bulk tissue. Every tumor sample analyzed contained over 85% viable tumor cells. Germline V lookup: CDR1 MDHEN, CDR2 SYDVKM. Unmatched junction bases numbered 11, after V lost 2 bases and J lost 14 bases. The CDR3 loop spans 14 amino acids. Total RNA amounting to roughly 0.5 ug was the source from which TCR beta cDNA was made with a constant-region primer. Libraries of TCR beta came from three nested multiplex PCR rounds with slightly modified ARM-PCR. Researchers ran the first two PCR rounds for roughly 11 cycles each with TRBV1-TRBV30 forward primers and a C-beta reverse primer. TCRdb recomputed calls from the multiplex PCR reads with MiXCR, one row per CDR3 protein. Among almost 55,000 distinct CDR3 sequences listed, roughly 77% were seen once.

The sequence was collected from a man aged 35 to 55 with primary liver carcinoma and hepatitis B virus infection. The source material was liver tumor tissue from sampling region 2. Documented subset: tumor region T2, inferior pole. The rearrangement links TRBV28 to TRBJ2-3; 9 bases align to TRBD2. CDR3 in DNA: TGTGCCAGCAGTTTAGGGCGGGAGGGATATATAGCGTATTTT. Encoded protein: CASSLGREGYIAYF. The variable domain in full, with the rest retrieved from reference TRBV28 and TRBJ2-3, is DVKVTQSSRYLVKRTGEKVFLECVQDMDHENMFWYRQDPGLGLRLIYFSYDVKMKEKGDIPEGYSVSREKKERFSLILESASTNQTSMYLCASSLGREGYIAYFGPGTRLTVL.